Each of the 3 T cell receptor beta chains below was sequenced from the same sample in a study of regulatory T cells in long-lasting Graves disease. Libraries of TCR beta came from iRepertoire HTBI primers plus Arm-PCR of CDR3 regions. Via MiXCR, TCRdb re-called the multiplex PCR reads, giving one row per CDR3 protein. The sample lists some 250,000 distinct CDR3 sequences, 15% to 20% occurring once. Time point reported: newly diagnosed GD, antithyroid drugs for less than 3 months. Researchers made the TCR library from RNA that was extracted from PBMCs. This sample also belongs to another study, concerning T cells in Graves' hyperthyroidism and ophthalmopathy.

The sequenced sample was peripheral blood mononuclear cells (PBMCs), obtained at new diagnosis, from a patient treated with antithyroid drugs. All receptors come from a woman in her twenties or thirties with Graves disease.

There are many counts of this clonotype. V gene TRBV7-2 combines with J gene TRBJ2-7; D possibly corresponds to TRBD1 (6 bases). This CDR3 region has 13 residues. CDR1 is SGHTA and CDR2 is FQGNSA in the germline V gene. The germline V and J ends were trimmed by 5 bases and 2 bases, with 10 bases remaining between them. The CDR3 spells CASSHRVPYEQYF. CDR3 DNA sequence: TGTGCCAGCAGCCACAGGGTCCCCTACGAGCAGTACTTC. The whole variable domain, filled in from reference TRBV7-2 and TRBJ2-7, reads GAGVSQSPSNKVTEKGKDVELRCDPISGHTALYWYRQSLGQGLEFLIYFQGNSAPDKSGLPSDRFSAERTGGSVSTLTIQRTQQEDSAVYLCASSHRVPYEQYFGPGTRLTVT.

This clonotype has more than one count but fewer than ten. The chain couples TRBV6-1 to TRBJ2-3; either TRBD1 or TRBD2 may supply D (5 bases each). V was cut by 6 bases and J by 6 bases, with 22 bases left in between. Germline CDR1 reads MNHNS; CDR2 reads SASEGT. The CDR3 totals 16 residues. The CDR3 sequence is CASRRLRDGYADTQYF. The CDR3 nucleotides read TGTGCCAGCAGACGGCTCCGGGACGGCTATGCGGATACGCAGTATTTT.

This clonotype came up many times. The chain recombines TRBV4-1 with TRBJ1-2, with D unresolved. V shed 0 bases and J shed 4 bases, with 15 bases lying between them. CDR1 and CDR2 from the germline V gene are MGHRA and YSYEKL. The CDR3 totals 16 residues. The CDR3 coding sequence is TGCGCCAGCAGCCAAGATTGGGCAGATTTTTTCTATGGCTACACCTTC. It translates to CASSQDWADFFYGYTF.